This entry is about one T cell receptor (beta chain). The entry originates in a study of T cell responses to AZD1222 COVID-19 vaccine. Sequencing used immunoSEQ multiplex PCR; TCRdb keeps in-frame clones, though not all of them. The sample lists 100,000 to 150,000 clones, roughly 92% occurring once. Germline loops: CDR1 SGHTS, CDR2 YDEGEE. Trimming removed 4 bases at V and 4 bases at J, with 22 bases between. This CDR3 has 17 amino acids. The input for sequencing was peripheral blood, taken on day 0 of AZD1222 vaccination. The chain carries TRBV5-8 and TRBJ2-3; D uncertain. This receptor was obtained from an adult in good health. CDR3 loop: CASSHQVGFSLPDTQYF. CDR3 nucleotides: TGTGCCAGCAGCCACCAGGTGGGATTTTCTCTCCCAGATACGCAGTATTTT.